Below are 30 T cell receptor beta chains sequenced from a single sample in a study of monozygotic twins with inflammatory bowel disease. TCRdb reprocessed the 5' RACE reads, with one entry per CDR3 protein and no DNA. The table gives 200,000 to 250,000 distinct CDR3 sequences; the top ten clones make up roughly 1.7% of it. The sequenced material came from blood. These receptors came from a human donor with ulcerative colitis or Crohn's disease, or a healthy co-twin of an affected twin (not recorded which).

The rearrangement uses TRBV29-1 and TRBJ1-2. The germline CDR1 and CDR2 sequences are SQVTM and ANQGSEA. The CDR3 loop spans 12 amino acids. This CDR3 is CSAWTVGVGYTF.

V is TRBV5-4 and J is TRBJ1-2; absent DNA, TCRdb's TRBD1 call cannot be checked. The CDR3 is made up of 16 amino acids. Germline-derived CDR1 and CDR2 are SGHNT and YYREEE (reference sequence). The CDR3 is CASSALQGADGYGYTF.

CDR3 sequence: CASSLAREHNEQFF. The chain carries TRBV7-2 and TRBJ2-1. Germline lookup yields CDR1 SGHTA and CDR2 FQGNSA. This CDR3 region has 14 residues.

The chain employs TRBV5-1 and TRBJ2-5; TCRdb outputs TRBD1, but without DNA this stays unchecked. Germline V gene lookup returns CDR1 SGHRS and CDR2 YFSETQ. The CDR3 runs 15 residues. CDR3 amino acids: CASRKSGVYQETQYF.

The chain has TRBV20-1 and TRBJ2-7; TCRdb lists TRBD1, though no DNA is available to test this call. The V gene's germline CDR1 is DFQATT and CDR2 SNEGSKA (reference sequence). The CDR3 is 14 residues long. The CDR3 here is CSARGQKSSYEQYF.

J is TRBJ2-7 and V is TRBV7-6; TCRdb's D gene call, TRBD1, goes unchecked for lack of DNA. From germline, CDR1 is SGHVS and CDR2 FNYEAQ. This CDR3 region has 16 residues. The CDR3 loop is CASSLVMTGGRYEQYF.

V and J are TRBV7-2 and TRBJ2-7. The CDR3 spans 15 residues. The V gene's germline CDR1 is SGHTA and CDR2 FQGNSA. CDR3 amino acids: CASSTDLGTSYEQYF.

The rearrangement links TRBV5-1 to TRBJ2-7. The CDR3 is 13 amino acids. Germline V lookup: CDR1 SGHRS, CDR2 YFSETQ. The CDR3 region is CASSPSVSYEQYF.

The chain employs TRBV12-3 or TRBV12-4 and TRBJ1-2; TCRdb names TRBD1, which stays unverified in the absence of DNA. This CDR3 is 14 amino acids long. The CDR3: CASSLRDRSYGYTF.

The chain has TRBV29-1 and TRBJ1-2. The CDR3 covers 13 residues. CDR1 is SQVTM and CDR2 is ANQGSEA in the germline V gene. The CDR3 is CSVASGRGYGYTF.

The chain carries TRBV20-1 and TRBJ2-1. This CDR3 is built from 12 residues. Germline assignment: CDR1 DFQATT and CDR2 SNEGSKA (reference sequence). The CDR3 here is CSASQLVNEQFF.

This chain connects TRBV6-1 to TRBJ1-5; TCRdb returns TRBD1, unconfirmable since there is no DNA. CDR1 is MNHNS, CDR2 SASEGT, per germline. The CDR3 runs to 14 residues. CDR3: CASSEGAGNQPQHF.

The V and J genes are TRBV20-1 and TRBJ1-3. CDR3 length: 14 residues. Germline V gene data show CDR1 as DFQATT and CDR2 as SNEGSKA (reference sequence). The CDR3 sequence: CSAIYTRSGNTIYF.

V is TRBV5-6 and J is TRBJ1-5; TCRdb designates TRBD1, a call that cannot be tested without DNA. This CDR3 comprises 15 residues. The germline CDR1 and CDR2 sequences are SGHDT and YYEEEE. CDR3 residues: CASSRWTDSNQPQHF.

The rearrangement joins TRBV14 to TRBJ2-3. Germline loops: CDR1 SGHDN, CDR2 FVKESK. The length of the CDR3 is 15 residues. CDR3 sequence: CASSQKRDITDTQYF.

The CDR3 region is CSALAFDRGKTQYF. This chain joins TRBV20-1 and TRBJ2-5; TCRdb indicates TRBD1, and absent DNA this call remains unverified. This CDR3 has 14 residues. The germline CDR1 and CDR2 sequences are DFQATT and SNEGSKA (reference sequence).

The chain has TRBV24-1 and TRBJ1-5. The CDR3 runs to 12 residues. CDR1 is KGHDR and CDR2 is SFDVKD in the germline V gene. The CDR3 is CVTSDYNQPQHF.

This sequence joins TRBV6-5 and TRBJ1-6; TCRdb reports TRBD1, a call that lacks DNA to check it against. The CDR3 totals 15 residues. CDR1 and CDR2 from the germline V gene are MNHEY and SVGAGI. The CDR3 is CASSYGGVQNSPLHF.

The chain carries TRBV14 and TRBJ1-3. Per the germline V gene, CDR1 is SGHDN and CDR2 is FVKESK. The CDR3 is 14 residues long. The CDR3 spells CASSRRLSGNTIYF. The full variable domain, with the rest looked up from reference TRBV14 and TRBJ1-3, is EAGVTQFPSHSVIEKGQTVTLRCDPISGHDNLYWYRRVMGKEIKFLLHFVKESKQDESGMPNNRFLAERTGGTYSTLKVQPAELEDSGVYFCASSRRLSGNTIYFGEGSWLTVV.

CDR3 amino acids: CASSYSYMADTEAFF. This chain joins TRBV6-5 and TRBJ1-1. The CDR3 has 15 amino acids. Per germline, CDR1 MNHEY and CDR2 SVGAGI.

The rearrangement uses TRBV27 and TRBJ1-6; TCRdb's D call of TRBD1 is untestable without DNA. Germline V gene lookup returns CDR1 MNHEY and CDR2 SMNVEV (reference sequence). The CDR3 has 19 amino acids. The CDR3 sequence: CASSLRGRQGATGNSPLHF.

This rearrangement joins TRBV6-5 to TRBJ1-2; TCRdb names TRBD1, which stays unverified in the absence of DNA. Germline-derived CDR1 and CDR2 are MNHEY and SVGAGI. CDR3 size: 14 residues. CDR3 residues: CASSYGDRGFGYTF.

The chain carries TRBV5-1 and TRBJ2-1; TCRdb's D gene call, TRBD1, goes unchecked for lack of DNA. Germline V gives CDR1 SGHRS, CDR2 YFSETQ. The CDR3 is 16 amino acids. This CDR3 reads CASYIGTVGSYNEQFF.

The genes are TRBV5-1 and TRBJ1-1; TCRdb returns TRBD1, unconfirmable since there is no DNA. The CDR3 covers 15 residues. Germline V gene lookup returns CDR1 SGHRS and CDR2 YFSETQ. CDR3 sequence: CASSLTDTLNTEAFF. Combining the CDR3 with reference TRBV5-1 and TRBJ1-1 gives the whole variable domain KAGVTQTPRYLIKTRGQQVTLSCSPISGHRSVSWYQQTPGQGLQFLFEYFSETQRNKGNFPGRFSGRQFSNSRSEMNVSTLELGDSALYLCASSLTDTLNTEAFFGQGTRLTVV.

The chain is built from TRBV5-6 and TRBJ1-2. The CDR3 runs 16 residues. Germline V gives CDR1 SGHDT, CDR2 YYEEEE. CDR3 in amino acids: CASSLSLSAINYGYTF.

The V gene is TRBV3-1, the J gene TRBJ2-5; without DNA, the TCRdb call of TRBD1 cannot be checked. The CDR3 has 15 amino acids. Germline V gene data show CDR1 as LGHDT and CDR2 as YNNKEL (reference sequence). CDR3 loop: CASSQDTRREETQYF.

The chain has TRBV25-1 and TRBJ2-5; the TCRdb D gene call, TRBD1, has no DNA to confirm it. The CDR3 totals 14 residues. Germline V gene lookup returns CDR1 MGHDK and CDR2 SYGVNS. CDR3 in amino acids: CASSVQGGDETQYF. Filled out from reference TRBV25-1 and TRBJ2-5, the complete variable domain reads EADIYQTPRYLVIGTGKKITLECSQTMGHDKMYWYQQDPGMELHLIHYSYGVNSTEKGDLSSESTVSRIRTEHFPLTLESARPSHTSQYLCASSVQGGDETQYFGPGTRLLVL.

CDR3 protein: CASSPEGNTQYF. J is TRBJ2-3 and V is TRBV18; with no DNA, the TCRdb D assignment of TRBD1 cannot be verified. Germline CDR1 KGHSH, CDR2 LQKENI. The CDR3 covers 12 residues.

The chain is built from TRBV7-9 and TRBJ1-1; TCRdb calls TRBD1, which cannot be checked without DNA. This CDR3 has 17 residues. Germline V gene sequence: CDR1 SEHNR, CDR2 FQNEAQ (reference sequence). CDR3 loop: CASSLAGDRAKDTEAFF.

The rearrangement links TRBV3-1 to TRBJ1-5. CDR3 length: 15 residues. Germline V gene sequence: CDR1 LGHDT, CDR2 YNNKEL (reference sequence). CDR3 sequence: CASSQNTAGNQPQHF.